The T cell receptor beta chain under discussion was sequenced for a study of T cell repertoires in cytomegalovirus infection. Turning to the study itself: Through public TCR beta signatures, both CMV infection and matching HLA type were indicated. General study results and limits: There were HLA-C-restricted CMV-specific TCR beta clonotypes dominating the ex vivo response. Identification of carriers of CMV plus the relevant HLA was performed using cumulative public TCR beta family frequency.

TCRdb re-called the reads through MiXCR, storing one row per CDR3 protein. The sample has hundreds of thousands of distinct CDR3 sequences, around 24% seen once; the top ten hold around 7.6%. The CDR3 runs to 14 residues. Germline loops: CDR1 SSHAT, CDR2 FNYEAQ (reference sequence). This clonotype has a count of ten or more. Its antigen is unknown. An end of the junction does not agree with germline; a read error may underlie this. This sequence was found in a human donor in good health (CMV status not recorded). Some clones in this sample may be carry-over from other donors' samples. The sequencing sample was made of CD8+ T cells from PBMCs. The chain links TRBV7-7 to TRBJ2-1; TRBD1 or TRBD2 may be the D gene (5 bases each). The chain's CDR3 is CASSLGWGINEQFF. The CDR3 nucleotides read TGTGCTAGCAGCTTAGGCTGGGGGATAAATGAGCAGTTCTTC. The full variable domain, rest sourced from reference TRBV7-7 and TRBJ2-1, is GAGVSQSPRYKVTKRGQDVTLRCDPISSHATLYWYQQALGQGPEFLTYFNYEAQPDKSGLPSDRFSAERPEGSISTLTIQRTEQRDSAMYRCASSLGWGINEQFFGPGTRLTVL.